This T cell receptor beta chain derives from a study of CD8+ T cells in alopecia areata. CDR1 and CDR2 (germline): NSHNY, SYGAGN. This CDR3 is 12 amino acids long. On the basis of CD4, CD8alpha, NKG2D, NKG2ACE and other markers, pooled cutaneous lymph node cells were sorted. As to this clone: Mouse gene names and germline throughout. The CDR3 end falls 4 residues outside the read, so it is completed with the germline J gene. Other DNA sequences within the sample encode an identical CDR3.

cDNA prepared by RNA extraction and subsequent reverse transcription served as the template for sequencing. The assay was immunoSEQ multiplex PCR, and TCRdb's table has in-frame clones only and misses some. The table lists 250,000 or so clones, no singletons, with roughly 1.2% in the top ten. Sequencing was performed on CD4+ T cells sorted from a lymph node. This chain uses TRBV13-1 with TRBJ2-5; no definite D call. This receptor was obtained from a C3H/HeJ mouse with alopecia areata. Mouse strain MHC haplotype: H2-k. Incomplete CDR3 DNA: TGTGCCAGCAGTGATGAGGGTGAC. It specifies CASSDEGD. Given in full, the CDR3 is CASSDEGDTQYF.